Listed below are T cell receptor beta chains from one sample, sequenced in a study of beta chain features in type 1 diabetes. TCRdb keeps only in-frame clones here, not all; method: immunoSEQ multiplex PCR. The sample consists of 45,000 to 60,000 clones, roughly 40% of them appearing once. Sequenced: stem cell memory CD4+ T cells from blood. The source of these receptors is a man aged 25-45 years with type 1 diabetes. CDR3s include the opening cysteine and the closing phenylalanine or tryptophan. The D gene is left open where the match is weak. Size values are once, few and many counts, or a class for expanded clones, and some rows have none.

d_call: TRBD1
j_call: TRBJ2-1
v_call: TRBV7-3
clone_size: NA
cdr3_nt: TGTGCCAGCAGCTCCGGGACAGCAAGCTACAATGAGCAGTTCTTC
cdr3_aa: CASSSGTASYNEQFF

d_call: NA
j_call: TRBJ1-1
v_call: TRBV27
clone_size: NA
cdr3_nt: TGTGCCAGCAGCAAAACCCCCACAGGGAACACTGAAGCTTTCTTT
cdr3_aa: CASSKTPTGNTEAFF

d_call: NA
j_call: TRBJ1-2
v_call: TRBV19
clone_size: NA
cdr3_nt: TGTGCCAGTAGGAGGGACTATGGCTACACCTTC
cdr3_aa: CASRRDYGYTF

d_call: NA
j_call: TRBJ2-3
v_call: TRBV29-1
clone_size: NA
cdr3_nt: TGCAGCGTTGGGCCTAGCACAGATACGCAGTATTTT
cdr3_aa: CSVGPSTDTQYF

d_call: NA
j_call: TRBJ2-5
v_call: TRBV9
clone_size: NA
cdr3_nt: TGTGCCAGCAGCGCCGCCGCGGGAACGCGAGAGACCCAGTACTTC
cdr3_aa: CASSAAAGTRETQYF

d_call: NA
j_call: TRBJ1-1
v_call: TRBV19
clone_size: NA
cdr3_nt: TGTGCCAGTAAAGACAGCATGAACACTGAAGCTTTCTTT
cdr3_aa: CASKDSMNTEAFF

d_call: NA
j_call: TRBJ2-7
v_call: TRBV29-1
clone_size: NA
cdr3_nt: TGCAGCGTTGAACCCCGCTTAACTGGGAGCTCCTACGAGCAGTACTTC
cdr3_aa: CSVEPRLTGSSYEQYF

d_call: TRBD1
j_call: TRBJ1-1
v_call: TRBV7-6
clone_size: NA
cdr3_nt: TGTGCCAGCAGCCGACGCGGACAGGGATTGAACACTGAAGCTTTCTTT
cdr3_aa: CASSRRGQGLNTEAFF

d_call: NA
j_call: TRBJ2-3
v_call: TRBV29-1
clone_size: NA
cdr3_nt: TGCAGCGTTGAGACTCTCACAGATACGCAGTATTTT
cdr3_aa: CSVETLTDTQYF

d_call: NA
j_call: TRBJ1-3
v_call: TRBV5-1
clone_size: NA
cdr3_nt: TGCGCCAGCAGCCAGAGACAGATTAGCTCTGGAAACACCATATATTTT
cdr3_aa: CASSQRQISSGNTIYF

d_call: TRBD2
j_call: TRBJ2-1
v_call: TRBV5-6
clone_size: NA
cdr3_nt: TGTGCCAGCAGCTTAACCCCCGGACTAGCGGGGTACAATGAGCAGTTCTTC
cdr3_aa: CASSLTPGLAGYNEQFF

d_call: TRBD2
j_call: TRBJ2-4
v_call: TRBV4-1
clone_size: NA
cdr3_nt: TGCGCCAGCAGCCAAGAAGAGAGGCTAGCGGGTATAGCCAAAAACATTCAGTACTTC
cdr3_aa: CASSQEERLAGIAKNIQYF

d_call: TRBD2
j_call: TRBJ2-2
v_call: TRBV5-4
clone_size: few
cdr3_nt: TGTGCCAGCAGTCGGACTAGCGTTAACACCGGGGAGCTGTTTTTT
cdr3_aa: CASSRTSVNTGELFF

d_call: NA
j_call: TRBJ2-1
v_call: TRBV11-3
clone_size: NA
cdr3_nt: TGTGCCAGCAGCTTAAACCCTAGTAGGCATGAGCAGTTCTTC
cdr3_aa: CASSLNPSRHEQFF

d_call: NA
j_call: TRBJ2-2
v_call: TRBV2
clone_size: NA
cdr3_nt: TGTGCCAGCAGTGTTCAGGGGCACGGGGAGCTGTTTTTT
cdr3_aa: CASSVQGHGELFF

d_call: TRBD1
j_call: TRBJ1-5
v_call: TRBV6-5
clone_size: NA
cdr3_nt: TGTGCCAGCAGTCTCGGACAGGGAAGCAATCAGCCCCAGCATTTT
cdr3_aa: CASSLGQGSNQPQHF

d_call: NA
j_call: TRBJ2-7
v_call: TRBV9
clone_size: NA
cdr3_nt: TGTGCCAGCAGCGTTGGTACTACCTCCTACGAGCAGTACTTC
cdr3_aa: CASSVGTTSYEQYF

d_call: NA
j_call: TRBJ2-5
v_call: TRBV19
clone_size: NA
cdr3_nt: TGTGCCAGTAGTATAGACAGCGAAGAGACCCAGTACTTC
cdr3_aa: CASSIDSEETQYF

d_call: NA
j_call: TRBJ2-3
v_call: TRBV21-1
clone_size: few
cdr3_nt: TGTGCCAGCAGCACCCAGACAGGGGGCGTCACAGATACGCAGTATTTT
cdr3_aa: CASSTQTGGVTDTQYF

d_call: NA
j_call: TRBJ2-7
v_call: TRBV7-2
clone_size: NA
cdr3_nt: TGTGCCAGCAGCGAACAGGGTATCCGCCTCGAGCAGTACTTC
cdr3_aa: CASSEQGIRLEQYF

d_call: TRBD2
j_call: TRBJ2-3
v_call: TRBV15
clone_size: once
cdr3_nt: TGTGCCACCAGCAGAAGCTTAGCGGGAGCGGGGGATACGCAGTATTTT
cdr3_aa: CATSRSLAGAGDTQYF

d_call: TRBD1
j_call: TRBJ2-1
v_call: TRBV2
clone_size: few
cdr3_nt: TGTGCCAGCAGTGATAGAACAGGGGAAGATGAGCAGTTCTTC
cdr3_aa: CASSDRTGEDEQFF

d_call: TRBD1
j_call: TRBJ1-5
v_call: TRBV28
clone_size: NA
cdr3_nt: TGTGCCAGCAGCCTACAGGGGGCAGGCGATCAGCCCCAGCATTTT
cdr3_aa: CASSLQGAGDQPQHF

d_call: NA
j_call: TRBJ2-7
v_call: TRBV28
clone_size: few
cdr3_nt: TGTGCCAGCAGTCGCGGAGGACAGCCTTACGAGCAGTACTTC
cdr3_aa: CASSRGGQPYEQYF

d_call: TRBD2
j_call: TRBJ2-1
v_call: TRBV7-8
clone_size: few
cdr3_nt: TGTGCCAGCAGCTTTATGACTAGCGGGGTACTGAGCTCCTACAATGAGCAGTTCTTC
cdr3_aa: CASSFMTSGVLSSYNEQFF

d_call: NA
j_call: TRBJ1-2
v_call: TRBV6-5
clone_size: NA
cdr3_nt: TGTGCCAGCAGTTACGAGAAGGGGGAAGGCTACACCTTC
cdr3_aa: CASSYEKGEGYTF

d_call: NA
j_call: TRBJ1-5
v_call: TRBV9
clone_size: NA
cdr3_nt: TGTGCCAGCAGCAACGGGATTAATCAGCCCCAGCATTTT
cdr3_aa: CASSNGINQPQHF

d_call: NA
j_call: TRBJ2-1
v_call: TRBV9
clone_size: NA
cdr3_nt: TGTGCCAGCAGCAAAATGGGGGGGACACCCTACAATGAGCAGTTCTTC
cdr3_aa: CASSKMGGTPYNEQFF

d_call: TRBD1
j_call: TRBJ2-1
v_call: TRBV27
clone_size: NA
cdr3_nt: TGTGCCAGCCGTAGACAGGGGGCCCTCGGTGAGCAGTTCTTC
cdr3_aa: CASRRQGALGEQFF

d_call: NA
j_call: TRBJ1-1
v_call: TRBV11-2
clone_size: few
cdr3_nt: TGTGCCAGCAGCTCAACAGGGCAAGAGGTTGAAGCTTTCTTT
cdr3_aa: CASSSTGQEVEAFF

d_call: TRBD1
j_call: TRBJ2-3
v_call: TRBV10-3
clone_size: NA
cdr3_nt: TGTGCCATCAGTGATGGAACAGGGGGCTCTGCAGATACGCAGTATTTT
cdr3_aa: CAISDGTGGSADTQYF

d_call: TRBD1
j_call: TRBJ2-4
v_call: TRBV15
clone_size: once
cdr3_nt: TGTGCCACCACCGGGACAGGGGCTTTGGTAGCCAAAAACATTCAGTACTTC
cdr3_aa: CATTGTGALVAKNIQYF

d_call: NA
j_call: TRBJ2-3
v_call: TRBV2
clone_size: once
cdr3_nt: TGTGCCAGCAGTAGGACCGGGAGAGCAGATACGCAGTATTTT
cdr3_aa: CASSRTGRADTQYF

d_call: NA
j_call: TRBJ1-5
v_call: TRBV7-6
clone_size: NA
cdr3_nt: TGTGCCAGCAGCTCCTTCCCTCGAGGGTCGAGCAATCAGCCCCAGCATTTT
cdr3_aa: CASSSFPRGSSNQPQHF

d_call: NA
j_call: TRBJ1-2
v_call: TRBV7-9
clone_size: NA
cdr3_nt: TGTGCCAGCAGCTTAGGGCCCAGATATGGCTACACCTTC
cdr3_aa: CASSLGPRYGYTF

d_call: NA
j_call: TRBJ1-2
v_call: TRBV20-1
clone_size: NA
cdr3_nt: TGCAGTGCTAGAGCCATCTATGGCTACACCTTC
cdr3_aa: CSARAIYGYTF

d_call: NA
j_call: TRBJ1-5
v_call: TRBV27
clone_size: NA
cdr3_nt: TGTGCCAGCAGTTTTTCCAGGGAAAATCAGCCCCAGCATTTT
cdr3_aa: CASSFSRENQPQHF

d_call: NA
j_call: TRBJ2-1
v_call: TRBV11-3
clone_size: NA
cdr3_nt: TGTGCCAGCAGCTCCGGGACATACAATGAGCAGTTCTTC
cdr3_aa: CASSSGTYNEQFF

d_call: NA
j_call: TRBJ2-7
v_call: TRBV6-1
clone_size: few
cdr3_nt: TGTGCCAGCAGTGAGGGGGGGCGGCGGGACGAGCAGTACTTC
cdr3_aa: CASSEGGRRDEQYF

d_call: NA
j_call: TRBJ2-1
v_call: TRBV25-1
clone_size: NA
cdr3_nt: TGTGCCAGCTCCCGTAACAATGAGCAGTTCTTC
cdr3_aa: CASSRNNEQFF

d_call: TRBD1
j_call: TRBJ2-5
v_call: TRBV29-1
clone_size: NA
cdr3_nt: TGCAGCGTTGAAGCTGACGCCGGGACAGGACAAGAGACCCAGTACTTC
cdr3_aa: CSVEADAGTGQETQYF

d_call: TRBD1
j_call: TRBJ1-1
v_call: TRBV5-4
clone_size: NA
cdr3_nt: TGTGCCAGCAGCTTGGGACAGGGAAAAACTGAAGCTTTCTTT
cdr3_aa: CASSLGQGKTEAFF

d_call: TRBD2
j_call: TRBJ2-1
v_call: TRBV12-5
clone_size: few
cdr3_nt: TGTGCTAGTGGTTTCATAGCGGGAGGAAGTGGGAATGAGCAGTTCTTC
cdr3_aa: CASGFIAGGSGNEQFF